The entry below describes one T cell receptor beta chain. Its antigen is not identified. The record originates from a study of shared clonotypes between healthy human individuals. Study findings and constraints: Rarefaction demonstrated incomplete sorted-subset sequencing despite large depth.

Study processing details: Junction-only sequences produced by ImmunoSEQ had no quality scores, so filtering differed. Sequencing was performed with immunoSEQ multiplex PCR; in TCRdb, only in-frame clones are kept and a portion is missing. V, J and clone size are those of that table, while D and trimming were read from the DNA. The data hold roughly 650,000 clones, with about 96% observed a single time. V was trimmed by 2 bases and J by 2 bases, leaving 10 bases between them. The CDR3 sequence is 15 residues long. The germline CDR1 and CDR2 sequences are SNHLY and FYNNEI. CD45RO-negative, CCR7-positively selected cells formed the naive CD8 fraction, excluding terminally differentiated effector memory CD45RA+ cells.

The sequence derives from a woman aged 25 to 45 in good health. V is TRBV2 and J is TRBJ2-1; possibly TRBD1 for D (6 bases). Sequences were obtained from naive CD8+ T cells sorted from blood. CDR3 in DNA: TGTGCCAGCAGTGAAAGTAGGGGGACCTACAATGAGCAGTTCTTC. It specifies CASSESRGTYNEQFF.